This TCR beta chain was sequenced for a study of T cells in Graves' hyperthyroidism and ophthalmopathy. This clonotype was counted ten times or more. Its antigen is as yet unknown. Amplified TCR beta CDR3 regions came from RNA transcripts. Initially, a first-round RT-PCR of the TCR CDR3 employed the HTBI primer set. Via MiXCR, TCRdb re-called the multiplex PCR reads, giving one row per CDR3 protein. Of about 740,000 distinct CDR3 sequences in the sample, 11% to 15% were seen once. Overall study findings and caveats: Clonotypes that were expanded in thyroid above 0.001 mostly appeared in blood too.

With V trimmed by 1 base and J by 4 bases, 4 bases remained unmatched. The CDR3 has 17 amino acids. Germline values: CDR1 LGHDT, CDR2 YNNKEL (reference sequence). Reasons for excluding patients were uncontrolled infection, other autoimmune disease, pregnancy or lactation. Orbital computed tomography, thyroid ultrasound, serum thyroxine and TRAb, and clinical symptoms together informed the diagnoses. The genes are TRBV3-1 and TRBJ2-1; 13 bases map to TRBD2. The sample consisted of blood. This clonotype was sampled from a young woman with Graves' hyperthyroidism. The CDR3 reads CASSQGTSGSIYNEQFF. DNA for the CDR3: TGTGCCAGCAGCCAAGGGACTAGCGGGAGTATTTACAATGAGCAGTTCTTC.